These 3 T cell receptor beta chains were all obtained from the same sample, sequenced in a study of graft-versus-host responses after intestinal transplantation. Sequencing used immunoSEQ multiplex PCR; TCRdb keeps in-frame clones, though not all of them. The sample lists over 90,000 clones, roughly 90% occurring once. Their antigens are not known. This material consisted of unstimulated CD8+ T cells sorted from spleen or lymph node cells, taken before intestinal transplant. The receptor set was obtained from a human donor who received an intestinal transplant.

CDR3 DNA sequence: TGTGCCAGCAGCCCGACAGGGGGCTACTATGGCTACACCTTC. Its protein product is CASSPTGGYYGYTF. The rearrangement links TRBV28 to TRBJ1-2; 10 positions match TRBD1. CDR1 MDHEN and CDR2 SYDVKM come from the germline V gene. This CDR3 is built from 14 residues. After removal of 6 bases from V and 3 bases from J, the junction contained 4 bases not matched to a gene.

This clone was observed once. The chain employs TRBV19 and TRBJ1-2; D gene unclear. The CDR3 is 14 amino acids. Trimming took 5 bases from V and 8 from J, leaving 18 bases between them. CDR1 is LNHDA and CDR2 is SQIVND in the germline V gene (reference sequence). CDR3 DNA: TGTGCCAGTAGTCTTGCCAAAGCCCCGTTGGGCTACACCTTC. Residues: CASSLAKAPLGYTF. Using reference TRBV19 and TRBJ1-2 for the parts outside the CDR3, the full variable domain is DGGITQSPKYLFRKEGQNVTLSCEQNLNHDAMYWYRQDPGQGLRLIYYSQIVNDFQKGDIAEGYSVSREKKESFPLTVTSAQKNPTAFYLCASSLAKAPLGYTFGSGTRLTVV.

As concerns this clone: Additional DNA sequences in this sample encode the identical CDR3. The chain is built from TRBV7-9 and TRBJ2-7, with D possibly matching TRBD1 (5 bases). CDR1 is SEHNR, CDR2 FQNEAQ, per germline (reference sequence). The V end lost 4 bases, the J end lost 2 bases, and 9 bases lay between the germline ends. The CDR3 runs to 13 residues. The CDR3 DNA reads TGTGCCAGCAGCTCAACAGGTGCCTACGAGCAGTACTTC. It is translated as CASSSTGAYEQYF.